This T cell receptor beta chain derives from a study of CD8+CD57+ T cells in acquired aplastic anemia. Study results and caveats: Patients did not significantly differ from controls in CD8+ Simpson's diversity.

Previously, flow cytometry had revealed CD8+CD57+ cell expansion in the patients chosen for sequencing. The study sampled blood from patients who had received no therapy. Genomic DNA, the template, was used for profiling of the TCR beta VDJ and CDR3. TCRdb fed the reads into MiXCR, producing one record per CDR3 protein. This table has about 260,000 distinct CDR3 sequences, 65% to 90% appearing once. As to this clonotype: The antigen is not known.

This TCR was recovered from a human donor with aplastic anemia. Sequenced input: sorted CD4+, CD8+, or CD8+CD57+ T cells (not recorded which) from PBMCs.

The CDR3 coding sequence is TGTGCCAGCAGGGTTGCGGGGGCTGGGGAGCAGTACTTC. Translating gives CASRVAGAGEQYF. V gene TRBV7-2 combines with J gene TRBJ2-7, with D tentatively TRBD2 (7 bases). V was trimmed by 6 bases and J by 7 bases, leaving 16 bases between them. The germline CDR1 and CDR2 sequences are SGHTA and FQGNSA. The CDR3 is 13 residues long.